Below are 29 T cell receptor beta chains sequenced from a single sample in a study of sequential checkpoint blockade in melanoma. Documented treatment: randomized to nivolumab then ipilimumab (arm A) or the reverse (arm B). Here immunoSEQ multiplex PCR was the method, and the copy in TCRdb shows in-frame clones only, minus some. The data contain about 40,000 clones, 80% to 90% of them seen just once; the ten biggest clones take up 12%. Specimen: CD8+ T cells sorted from blood (inferred from file names), collected from a patient given nivolumab and ipilimumab in sequence. The receptors stem from a human donor with melanoma.

The V and J genes are TRBV30 and TRBJ2-6, with D unclear. V dropped 0 bases and J dropped 0 bases, with 21 bases sitting between them. CDR1 and CDR2 (germline): GTSNPN, SVGIG (reference sequence). This CDR3 comprises 20 residues. The CDR3 bases are TGTGCCTGGAGTGTCACGAGGTTCGACCGAAAGTACTCTGGGGCCAACGTCCTGACTTTC. It codes for CAWSVTRFDRKYSGANVLTF. Complete variable domain (other parts from reference TRBV30 and TRBJ2-6): SQTIHQWPATLVQPVGSPLSLECTVEGTSNPNLYWYRQAAGRGLQLLFYSVGIGQISSEVPQNLSASRPQDRQFILSSKKLLLSDSGFYLCAWSVTRFDRKYSGANVLTFGAGSRLTVL.

The V gene is TRBV29-1, the J gene TRBJ1-2; D perhaps matches TRBD1 (6 bases). The V gene's germline CDR1 is SQVTM and CDR2 ANQGSEA. The CDR3 is 13 residues long. V was trimmed by 3 bases and J by 4 bases, leaving 12 bases between them. The CDR3 region has the DNA TGCAGCGTTGATGACGGACAGAGCTATGGCTACACCTTC. Translating gives CSVDDGQSYGYTF.

The chain is built from TRBV13 and TRBJ1-2; 9 bases match TRBD1. This CDR3 region has 18 residues. J lost 1 base, V lost 1 base, and 10 bases had no gene match. Germline-derived CDR1 and CDR2 are PRHDT and FYEKMQ (reference sequence). The CDR3 reads CASSLAATGGDYNYGYTF. Written as DNA, the CDR3 is TGTGCCAGCAGCTTAGCGGCAACAGGGGGCGACTATAACTATGGCTACACCTTC.

This clone showed up just once. The chain is built from TRBV7-9 and TRBJ2-4; 8 bases fit TRBD2. Germline V gene sequence: CDR1 SEHNR, CDR2 FQNEAQ (reference sequence). The V and J ends lost 5 bases and 0 bases, in that order; junction bases with no gene match: 9. The CDR3 spans 17 residues. CDR3 nucleotides: TGTGCCAGCAGCGTTACTAGCGGAGGACTAGCCAAAAACATTCAGTACTTC. Its translation is CASSVTSGGLAKNIQYF. The entire variable domain, with the rest obtained from reference TRBV7-9 and TRBJ2-4, is as follows: DTGVSQNPRHKITKRGQNVTFRCDPISEHNRLYWYRQTLGQGPEFLTYFQNEAQLEKSRLLSDRFSAERPKGSFSTLEIQRTEQGDSAMYLCASSVTSGGLAKNIQYFGAGTRLSVL.

The chain couples TRBV7-8 to TRBJ2-1; tentatively, D is TRBD2 (5 bases). This CDR3 region has 15 residues. Germline CDR1 and CDR2: SGHVS and FQNEAQ. Trimming left V 2 bases short and J 8 bases short, with 16 bases between. This CDR3 reads CASSLLQRDRDEQFF. In nucleotides, the CDR3 is TGTGCCAGCAGCTTATTGCAACGGGATCGCGATGAGCAGTTCTTC. Full variable domain (outside the CDR3, taken from reference TRBV7-8 and TRBJ2-1): GAGVSQSPRYKVAKRGQDVALRCDPISGHVSLFWYQQALGQGPEFLTYFQNEAQLDKSGLPSDRFFAERPEGSVSTLKIQRTQQEDSAVYLCASSLLQRDRDEQFFGPGTRLTVL.

V is TRBV4-3 and J is TRBJ2-1; tentatively, D is TRBD1 (6 bases). V shed 5 bases and J shed 5 bases, with 16 bases lying between them. This CDR3 is 15 amino acids long. From germline, CDR1 is LGHNA and CDR2 YSLEER. CDR3 DNA sequence: TGCGCCAGCAGCTACGGGACAATCTCTGACAATGAGCAGTTCTTC. Protein product: CASSYGTISDNEQFF.

The V call is TRBV7-3, the J call TRBJ2-1, with a tentative D call TRBD2 (5 bases). Deletions cut 6 bases from V and 5 bases from J, with 11 bases between. The germline V gene has CDR1 SGHTA and CDR2 FQGTGA. The CDR3 has 13 amino acids. CDR3 sequence reads: CASSSGSNNEQFF. DNA for the CDR3: TGTGCCAGCAGTTCGGGATCGAACAATGAGCAGTTCTTC.

The V call is TRBV4-3, the J call TRBJ2-1; TRBD2 aligns across 10 bases. Germline V gene sequence: CDR1 LGHNA, CDR2 YSLEER. The CDR3 loop spans 17 amino acids. V dropped 5 bases and J dropped 0; count of bases not matched to a gene: 7. CDR3 region: CASSSLAGQTSYNEQFF. The DNA of the CDR3 is TGCGCCAGCAGCTCACTAGCGGGGCAAACCTCCTACAATGAGCAGTTCTTC.

V and J are TRBV5-6 and TRBJ1-2; 9 bases are a match to TRBD1. Trimming at V came to 4 bases and at J to 8 bases, leaving 9 bases not matched to a gene. The CDR3 spans 14 residues. The germline CDR1 and CDR2 sequences are SGHDT and YYEEEE. DNA of the CDR3: TGTGCCAGCAGCCACCCGGGACAGGGAATCGGCTACACCTTC. This sequence encodes CASSHPGQGIGYTF.

This chain connects TRBV9 to TRBJ1-3, with 9 bases matching TRBD1. Losses at the gene ends were 0 bases for V and 4 bases for J; bases not matched to a gene: 11. Looked up from germline, CDR1 is SGDLS and CDR2 is YYNGEE. This CDR3 has 18 amino acids. CDR3 sequence reads: CASSVASFVGTGGNTIYF. For the CDR3, the DNA is TGTGCCAGCAGCGTAGCTAGTTTTGTAGGGACAGGGGGAAACACCATATATTTT.

The chain carries TRBV5-6 and TRBJ2-5; no firm D call. The length of the CDR3 is 16 residues. V dropped 0 bases and J dropped 1 base, with 13 bases sitting between them. Looked up from germline, CDR1 is SGHDT and CDR2 is YYEEEE. The CDR3 protein is CASSLAAETRQETQYF. The CDR3 DNA sequence: TGTGCCAGCAGCTTGGCCGCAGAGACACGCCAAGAGACCCAGTACTTC. Variable domain in full (rest from reference TRBV5-6 and TRBJ2-5): DAGVTQSPTHLIKTRGQQVTLRCSPKSGHDTVSWYQQALGQGPQFIFQYYEEEERQRGNFPDRFSGHQFPNYSSELNVNALLLGDSALYLCASSLAAETRQETQYFGPGTRLLVL.

The chain links TRBV29-1 to TRBJ2-1; 9 bases map to TRBD2. With 6 bases clipped from V and 3 bases from J, the junction kept 3 bases outside the gene matches. The germline gives CDR1 SQVTM, CDR2 ANQGSEA. The CDR3 consists of 13 residues. This chain's CDR3 is CSVRTSDYNEQFF. The DNA of the CDR3 is TGCAGCGTACGGACTAGCGACTACAATGAGCAGTTCTTC.

This clone was detected only once. The rearrangement joins TRBV27 to TRBJ2-1; 10 bases line up with TRBD2. The germline V gene encodes CDR1 MNHEY and CDR2 SMNVEV (reference sequence). V lost 8 bases, J lost 8 bases, and 9 bases stayed unmatched. The CDR3 has 14 amino acids. CDR3 in DNA: TGTGCCAGCCGTGGGCTAGCGGGAGCCGATGAGCAGTTCTTC. It specifies CASRGLAGADEQFF.

The genes are TRBV7-8 and TRBJ2-7; weak D call: TRBD1 (6 bases). The V end was cut by 5 bases, the J end by 4 bases, with 15 bases between. Germline values: CDR1 SGHVS, CDR2 FQNEAQ. The CDR3 totals 14 residues. The CDR3, as DNA: TGTGCCAGCAGCCCACGGACAGTGACGTACGAGCAGTACGTC. This gives the protein CASSPRTVTYEQYV.

This clone appeared a few times. The chain couples TRBV7-9 to TRBJ1-4, with D perhaps matching TRBD1 (6 bases). Trimming left V 5 bases short and J 5 bases short, with 12 bases between. The V gene's germline CDR1 is SEHNR and CDR2 FQNEAQ (reference sequence). The CDR3 contains 14 residues. In DNA, the CDR3 is TGTGCCAGCAGCCCCCACAGGGTAAATGAAAAACTGTTTTTT. Amino acids: CASSPHRVNEKLFF. Complete variable domain (other parts from reference TRBV7-9 and TRBJ1-4): DTGVSQNPRHKITKRGQNVTFRCDPISEHNRLYWYRQTLGQGPEFLTYFQNEAQLEKSRLLSDRFSAERPKGSFSTLEIQRTEQGDSAMYLCASSPHRVNEKLFFGSGTQLSVL.

This chain joins TRBV5-1 and TRBJ2-7; 8 bases map to TRBD1. Per germline, CDR1 SGHRS and CDR2 YFSETQ. With V trimmed by 4 bases and J by 6 bases, 3 bases remained unmatched. This CDR3 is 12 amino acids long. CDR3: CASSATGAEQYV. The CDR3 DNA reads as TGCGCCAGCAGCGCGACAGGGGCCGAGCAGTACGTC.

V usage is TRBV7-8 and J usage is TRBJ1-5; 7 bases align to TRBD1. CDR3 length equals 17 residues. In germline, CDR1 is SGHVS, CDR2 FQNEAQ. Unmatched junction bases numbered 12, after V lost 1 base and J lost 6 bases. CDR3 loop: CASSLGRTGPMSQPQHF. As DNA, the CDR3 is TGTGCCAGCAGCTTAGGGAGGACAGGACCCATGAGTCAGCCCCAGCATTTT. The full variable domain, in which reference TRBV7-8 and TRBJ1-5 provide the parts outside the CDR3, is GAGVSQSPRYKVAKRGQDVALRCDPISGHVSLFWYQQALGQGPEFLTYFQNEAQLDKSGLPSDRFFAERPEGSVSTLKIQRTQQEDSAVYLCASSLGRTGPMSQPQHFGDGTRLSIL.

Turning to this clone: This sample also contains other DNA sequences that code for the same CDR3. The chain combines TRBV10-2 with TRBJ1-5, with a tentative D call TRBD1 (6 bases). The germline V and J ends were trimmed by 3 bases and 4 bases, with 7 bases remaining between them. CDR1 is WSHSY and CDR2 is SAAADI in the germline V gene. The CDR3 has 13 residues. CDR3 DNA sequence: TGCGCCAGCAGTGATGACAGGAATCAGCCCCAGCATTTT. It specifies CASSDDRNQPQHF.

V gene TRBV7-8 combines with J gene TRBJ1-4, with 10 nucleotides matching TRBD1. V shed 7 bases and J 10 bases; nucleotides not matched to a gene: 9. Germline assignment: CDR1 SGHVS and CDR2 FQNEAQ. The CDR3 totals 14 residues. The CDR3: CASTPFGTGVKLFF. The CDR3 region has the DNA TGTGCCAGCACCCCCTTCGGGACAGGGGTAAAACTGTTTTTT.

The gene calls are TRBV19 and TRBJ2-7; a weak D match, TRBD2 (6 bases). The length of the CDR3 is 13 residues. Germline V gives CDR1 LNHDA, CDR2 SQIVND (reference sequence). With 10 bases removed from V and 6 bases from J, the gap between germline ends came to 19 bases. CDR3 nucleotide sequence: TGTGCCACAAGCATAGTAGGAGGGACCGAGCAGTACGTC. Encoded protein: CATSIVGGTEQYV.

The chain has TRBV9 and TRBJ2-1, with 9 bases matching TRBD2. The CDR3 is 14 residues long. The J segment lost 9 bases and the V segment lost 0 bases, leaving 4 bases of the junction unmatched. Germline CDR1 and CDR2: SGDLS and YYNGEE. As DNA, the CDR3 is TGTGCCAGCAGCGTAGCCCTAGCGGGATTTGAGCAGTTCTTC. As protein: CASSVALAGFEQFF.

The rearrangement joins TRBV5-5 to TRBJ1-5, with 8 nucleotides matching TRBD1. This CDR3 is built from 15 residues. Germline CDR1 is SGHKS and CDR2 is YYEKEE (reference sequence). The V and J ends lost 3 bases and 2 bases, in that order; junction bases with no gene match: 4. The CDR3 DNA reads TGTGCCAGCAGCTCGACGGACAGGGGCAATCAGCCCCAGCATTTT. Encoded protein: CASSSTDRGNQPQHF.

This chain uses TRBV7-9 with TRBJ2-1; TRBD2 matches 11 bases. Germline V gene data show CDR1 as SEHNR and CDR2 as FQNEAQ (reference sequence). V gave up 3 bases and J gave up 1 base; unmatched junction bases: 5. The CDR3 covers 17 residues. The CDR3 nucleotides are TGTGCCAGCAGCTTGCCGACTAGCGGGGCGTCCTACAATGAGCAGTTCTTC. Translation gives CASSLPTSGASYNEQFF. Full variable domain (remainder filled in from reference TRBV7-9 and TRBJ2-1): DTGVSQNPRHKITKRGQNVTFRCDPISEHNRLYWYRQTLGQGPEFLTYFQNEAQLEKSRLLSDRFSAERPKGSFSTLEIQRTEQGDSAMYLCASSLPTSGASYNEQFFGPGTRLTVL.

J is TRBJ2-2 and V is TRBV2; D may be TRBD2 (5 bases). V lost 0 bases and J lost 3, with 17 bases in between. There are 18 residues in the CDR3. Germline values: CDR1 SNHLY, CDR2 FYNNEI. CDR3 sequence: CASSEAEEDPLYTGELFF. The CDR3 region has the DNA TGTGCCAGCAGTGAAGCAGAGGAGGATCCCTTGTACACCGGGGAGCTGTTTTTT.

Written as DNA, the CDR3 is TGTGCCAGCAGCAACGGACTAGCGGGACTTTTAGGTGAGCAGTACTTC. It specifies CASSNGLAGLLGEQYF. The chain couples TRBV7-9 to TRBJ2-7; 12 bases are a match to TRBD2. The ends lost 5 bases at V and 7 bases at J; junction bases unmatched: 12. The CDR3 totals 16 residues. In germline, CDR1 is SEHNR, CDR2 FQNEAQ (reference sequence). The whole variable domain, filled in from reference TRBV7-9 and TRBJ2-7, reads DTGVSQNPRHKITKRGQNVTFRCDPISEHNRLYWYRQTLGQGPEFLTYFQNEAQLEKSRLLSDRFSAERPKGSFSTLEIQRTEQGDSAMYLCASSNGLAGLLGEQYFGPGTRLTVT.

The chain joins TRBV7-9 to TRBJ2-7, with 8 bases that match TRBD1. The germline CDR1 and CDR2 sequences are SEHNR and FQNEAQ (reference sequence). The V segment lost 10 bases and the J segment 2 bases; nucleotides outside the gene matches: 13. The CDR3 contains 15 residues. The DNA for the CDR3 is TGTGCCACTGGACAGGGTCCACTTCTTGCCTACGAGCAGTACTTC. Encoded protein: CATGQGPLLAYEQYF.

The chain joins TRBV7-7 to TRBJ2-4; 9 bases fit TRBD1. The trim removed 5 bases at V and 8 bases at J, leaving 7 bases unmatched. The CDR3 length is 14 residues. Per the germline V gene, CDR1 is SSHAT and CDR2 is FNYEAQ (reference sequence). In DNA form, the CDR3 reads TGTGCCAGCAGCCCCGGGACAGGGCTGCACATTCAGTACTTC. Translation: CASSPGTGLHIQYF.

V and J are TRBV5-6 and TRBJ1-3; TRBD1 is a possible D gene (5 bases). The CDR3 totals 16 residues. The V gene's germline CDR1 is SGHDT and CDR2 YYEEEE. V shed 4 bases and J shed 0 bases, with 14 bases lying between them. CDR3 sequence (DNA): TGTGCCAGCAGCCAGGGAGGGGCTCTCTCTGGAAACACCATATATTTT. Encoded protein: CASSQGGALSGNTIYF.

The rearrangement links TRBV27 to TRBJ2-7, with 9 nucleotides matching TRBD2. There are 14 residues in the CDR3. V shed 2 bases, J shed 3 bases, and the junction held 2 bases outside the gene matches. Per germline, CDR1 MNHEY and CDR2 SMNVEV (reference sequence). DNA for the CDR3: TGTGCCAGCAGTTTACGTAGCGGGGGCTACGAGCAGTACTTC. Translating it yields CASSLRSGGYEQYF.